This T cell receptor beta chain was profiled in a study of T cell changes during pregnancy in multiple sclerosis. Repertoires were generated with immunoSEQ multiplex PCR, while TCRdb's copy carries only in-frame clones and drops some. The table records 60,000 or so clones, 80% to 90% of them present only once. V lost 5 bases and J 4 bases, leaving 12 bases between the germline ends. The CDR3 covers 14 residues. Germline V lookup: CDR1 SGHVS, CDR2 FQNEAQ. This clone was observed once. The TCR sequence derives from a female donor with multiple sclerosis, enrolled in a pregnancy study. Sequences were derived from peripheral blood, sampled in the first trimester of pregnancy. J is TRBJ1-5 and V is TRBV7-8; possibly TRBD1 for D (5 bases). CDR3 nucleotides: TGTGCCAGCAGCCCACGGGAGGGGAATCAGCCCCAGCATTTT. Its translation is CASSPREGNQPQHF. Full variable domain (outside the CDR3, taken from reference TRBV7-8 and TRBJ1-5): GAGVSQSPRYKVAKRGQDVALRCDPISGHVSLFWYQQALGQGPEFLTYFQNEAQLDKSGLPSDRFFAERPEGSVSTLKIQRTQQEDSAVYLCASSPREGNQPQHFGDGTRLSIL.